This TCR beta chain was recovered during a study of identifying expanded T cells in peripheral blood. Study-level results: Clone count variance between approximately two-week samples rose with total template count. Differentially abundant clones: about 1.2 between replicates, 15 to 17 at roughly 15 days, under 25 at four.

About this clone itself: Its antigen is still unknown.

Using immunoSEQ multiplex PCR, the repertoire was profiled, and TCRdb retains in-frame clones only, with some absent. The sample lists tens of thousands of clones, roughly 84% occurring once. The V segment lost 7 bases and the J segment 8 bases; nucleotides outside the gene matches: 15. CDR3 size: 15 residues. Germline V lookup: CDR1 MNHNY, CDR2 SVGAGI (reference sequence). Healthy donors had no documented immune events, such as infections, while sampled. Material for sequencing was blood. This clonotype was sampled from a person between 18 and 69 years old in good health. This sequence joins TRBV6-6 and TRBJ1-2; TRBD1 matches at 8 bases. CDR3 region: CASTQSAGGIGGYTF. The CDR3 nucleotides read TGTGCCAGCACCCAGAGCGCAGGGGGCATAGGAGGCTACACCTTC.